These T cell receptor beta chains were read from a single sample in a study of CD8 T cells in ankylosing spondylitis. TCRdb processed the 5' RACE reads anew with MiXCR; each CDR3 protein has one entry. The sample lists about 240,000 distinct CDR3 sequences, about 10% occurring once. The sequencing sample was made of blood, either unsorted or a sorted T cell fraction (not recorded which). The receptors shown here come from a male donor with ankylosing spondylitis or in good health (not recorded which). CDR3s include the opening cysteine and the closing phenylalanine or tryptophan. The D gene is left open where the match is weak. Clone size appears in some rows only: once, few, many, or a class for an expanded clone.

d_gene	v_gene	len	j_gene	abundance	CDR3nt	CDR3aa
-	TRBV5-1	15	TRBJ1-4	many	TGCGCCAGCAGCGTTCGACAGGACGGAGGGGAAAAACTGTTTTTT	CASSVRQDGGEKLFF
TRBD1	TRBV15	14	TRBJ2-7	-	TGTGCCACCAGCCTCGGGACAGTCGATGACGAGCAGTACTTC	CATSLGTVDDEQYF
-	TRBV10-3	16	TRBJ2-5	many	TGTGCCATCAGCCGATTGTGGGAGCCCCTTAACGAGACCCAGTACTTC	CAISRLWEPLNETQYF
-	TRBV20-1	12	TRBJ1-1	many	TGCAGTGCTACCGGGGACAACACTGAAGCTTTCTTT	CSATGDNTEAFF
TRBD1	TRBV9	15	TRBJ2-3	many	TGTGCCAGCAGCGTAATGCAGGGGGGCACAGATACGCAGTATTTT	CASSVMQGGTDTQYF
-	TRBV19	14	TRBJ1-1	many	TGTGCCAGTAGTATAGTGGGATTTAACACTGAAGCTTTCTTT	CASSIVGFNTEAFF
-	TRBV28	14	TRBJ1-2	few	TGTGCCAGCAGTTTTTTTAGGGGATCCGATGGCTACACCTTC	CASSFFRGSDGYTF
TRBD1	TRBV28	16	TRBJ2-3	few	TGTGCCAGCAGTTCCTACCGGGACAGGGGCACAGATACGCAGTATTTT	CASSSYRDRGTDTQYF
TRBD1	TRBV29-1	15	TRBJ1-5	-	TGCAGCGTTGCCTCGACAGGGACGAGCAATCAGCCCCAGCATTTT	CSVASTGTSNQPQHF
-	TRBV12-3/TRBV12-4	11	TRBJ1-2	few	TGTGCCAGCAGCCCCTGGGGGGGCTACACCTTC	CASSPWGGYTF
-	TRBV4-1	14	TRBJ2-7	many	TGCGCCAGCAGCCAAGGTCCAGGGGTCTACGAGCAGTACTTC	CASSQGPGVYEQYF
TRBD1	TRBV11-2	18	TRBJ2-3	-	TGTGCCAGCAGCTTACGTAGCCTGGGACAGAAAAGCACAGATACGCAGTATTTT	CASSLRSLGQKSTDTQYF
-	TRBV19	13	TRBJ2-3	-	TGTGCCAGTAGGGGAAGAAATACAGATACGCAGTATTTT	CASRGRNTDTQYF
-	TRBV10-3	12	TRBJ2-3	-	TGTGCCACCGGGGTTTCTGCAGATACGCAGTATTTT	CATGVSADTQYF
TRBD1	TRBV29-1	13	TRBJ2-3	-	TGCAGCGTCGAGACAGGGGGCGAAGATACGCAGTATTTT	CSVETGGEDTQYF
-	TRBV3-1	14	TRBJ1-5	-	TGTGCCAGCAGCCAAGAGGACGGCTCGCGGCCCCAGCATTTT	CASSQEDGSRPQHF
-	TRBV18	14	TRBJ1-4	few	TGTGCCAGCTCACCCGGGGCCTTAGATGAAAAACTGTTTTTT	CASSPGALDEKLFF
TRBD2	TRBV20-1	14	TRBJ2-2	few	TGCAGTGCTGTTGGCGGACTAGGGCACGGGGAGCTGTTTTTT	CSAVGGLGHGELFF
-	TRBV5-1	15	TRBJ2-3	many	TGCGCCAGCAGCTTGGAACAGGCCTCCACAGATACGCAGTATTTT	CASSLEQASTDTQYF
-	TRBV4-2	16	TRBJ2-1	-	TGTGCCAGCAGCCCCTCAGGCAGCGGAGAATACAATGAGCAGTTCTTC	CASSPSGSGEYNEQFF
TRBD1	TRBV12-3/TRBV12-4	12	TRBJ2-1	many	TGTGCCAGCAAGACAGGGGGAGGCGAGCAGTTCTTC	CASKTGGGEQFF
-	TRBV4-1	13	TRBJ2-2	many	TGCGCCAGCAGCCGACAGAACACCGGGGAGCTGTTTTTT	CASSRQNTGELFF